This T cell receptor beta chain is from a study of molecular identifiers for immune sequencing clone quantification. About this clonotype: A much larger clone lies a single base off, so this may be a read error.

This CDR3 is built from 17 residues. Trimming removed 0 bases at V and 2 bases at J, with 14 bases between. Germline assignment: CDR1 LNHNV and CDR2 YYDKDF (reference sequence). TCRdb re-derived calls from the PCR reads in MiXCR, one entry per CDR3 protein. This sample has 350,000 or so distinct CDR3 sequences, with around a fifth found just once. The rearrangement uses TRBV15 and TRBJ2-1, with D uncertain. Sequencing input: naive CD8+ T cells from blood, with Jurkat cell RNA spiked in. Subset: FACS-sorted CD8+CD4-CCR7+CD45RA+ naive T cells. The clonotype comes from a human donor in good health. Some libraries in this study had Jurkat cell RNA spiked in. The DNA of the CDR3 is TGTGCCACCAGCAGAGAACCGCGGCACGGTGCCTACAATGAGCAGTTCTTC. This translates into CATSREPRHGAYNEQFF.